This T cell receptor (beta chain) was obtained from a study of CD8 T cells in Susac syndrome. The authors reverse transcribed about 0.5 to 1 ug RNA with random hexamers. Across 54 Vbeta and 13 Jbeta, immunoSEQ multiplex PCR amplified TCR beta CDR3. TCRdb ran MiXCR on the immunoSEQ multiplex PCR reads and lists one entry per CDR3 protein. The sample records approximately 68,000 distinct CDR3 sequences, about 95% being singletons. Sequencing of TCR beta was performed on blood CD8+ and CD4+ T cells. Negative isolation yielded CD8+ and CD4+ T cells; FACS enriched TEMRA cells. The study's findings and limits: The study recognized that its TCR sequencing and HLA analysis covered a relatively small number of individuals.

The germline V gene encodes CDR1 SEHNR and CDR2 FQNEAQ (reference sequence). V was pared by 6 bases and J by 4 bases, with 8 bases of the junction left unmatched. The CDR3 has 15 residues. Points on this clonotype: Its target is unknown.

The chain is built from TRBV7-9 and TRBJ1-2; 10 positions match TRBD1. Sequences were obtained from CD8+ T cells from PBMCs. The TCR comes from a human donor with multiple sclerosis. DNA for the CDR3: TGTGCCAGCAGTCGGGACAGGGGATCGGTCTATGGCTACACCTTC. It translates to CASSRDRGSVYGYTF.